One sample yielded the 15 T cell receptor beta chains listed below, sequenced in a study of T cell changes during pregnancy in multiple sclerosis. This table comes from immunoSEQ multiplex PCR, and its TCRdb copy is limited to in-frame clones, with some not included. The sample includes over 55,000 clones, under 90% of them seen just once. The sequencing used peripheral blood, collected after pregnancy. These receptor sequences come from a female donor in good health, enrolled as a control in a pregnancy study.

In DNA, the CDR3 is TGTGCCAGCAGCCAAGCGGGAGGGGTTGCGTCCTACGAGCAGTACTTC. Amino acid sequence: CASSQAGGVASYEQYF. This rearrangement joins TRBV4-2 to TRBJ2-7; TRBD2 agrees at 8 bases. From germline, CDR1 is LGHNA and CDR2 YNFKEQ. The CDR3 is made up of 16 amino acids. With 1 base clipped from V and 1 base from J, the junction kept 6 bases outside the gene matches.

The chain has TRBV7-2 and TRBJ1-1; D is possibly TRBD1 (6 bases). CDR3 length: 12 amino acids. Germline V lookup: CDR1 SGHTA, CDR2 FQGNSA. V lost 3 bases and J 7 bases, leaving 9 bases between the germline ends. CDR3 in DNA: TGTGCCAGCAGCTTGAGCAGGGGTGAAGCTTTCTTT. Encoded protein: CASSLSRGEAFF.

CDR3 nucleotide sequence: TGTGCCAGCAGCTCCCCGTGGGGGGAGAGCAAAAACATTCAGTACTTC. This translates into CASSSPWGESKNIQYF. The chain recombines TRBV5-4 with TRBJ2-4; D possibly corresponds to TRBD2 (6 bases). The germline V gene has CDR1 SGHNT and CDR2 YYREEE (reference sequence). V gave up 3 bases and J gave up 3 bases, with 16 bases separating them. The CDR3 is 16 amino acids.

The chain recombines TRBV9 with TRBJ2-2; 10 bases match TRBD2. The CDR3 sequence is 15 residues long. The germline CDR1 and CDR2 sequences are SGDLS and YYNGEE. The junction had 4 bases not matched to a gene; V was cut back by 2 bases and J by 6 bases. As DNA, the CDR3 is TGTGCCAGCAGCGTGAGCGGGGGGGCCTCCGGGGAGCTGTTTTTT. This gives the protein CASSVSGGASGELFF.

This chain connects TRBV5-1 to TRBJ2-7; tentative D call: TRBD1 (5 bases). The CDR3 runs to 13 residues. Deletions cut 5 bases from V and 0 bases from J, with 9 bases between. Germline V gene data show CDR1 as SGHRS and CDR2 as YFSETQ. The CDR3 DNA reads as TGCGCCAGCAGAATCGACAGCTCCTACGAGCAGTACTTC. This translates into CASRIDSSYEQYF.

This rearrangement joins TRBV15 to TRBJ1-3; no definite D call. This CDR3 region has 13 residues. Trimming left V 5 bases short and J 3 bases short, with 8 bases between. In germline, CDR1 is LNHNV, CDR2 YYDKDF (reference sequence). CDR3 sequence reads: CATSQSVGNTIYF. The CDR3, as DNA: TGTGCCACCAGCCAATCGGTTGGAAACACCATATATTTT.

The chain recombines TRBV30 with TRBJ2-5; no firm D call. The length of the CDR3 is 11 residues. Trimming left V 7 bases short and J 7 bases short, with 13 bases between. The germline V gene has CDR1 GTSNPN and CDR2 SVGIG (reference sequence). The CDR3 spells CALDASATQYF. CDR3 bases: TGTGCCTTAGACGCTAGTGCGACCCAGTACTTC.

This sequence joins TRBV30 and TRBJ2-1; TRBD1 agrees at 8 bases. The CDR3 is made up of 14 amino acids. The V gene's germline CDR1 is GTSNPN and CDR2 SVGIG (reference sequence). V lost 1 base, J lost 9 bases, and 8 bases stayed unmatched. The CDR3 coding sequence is TGTGCCTGGAGTGGTGGGCAGGGGGCGGGTGAGCAGTTCTTC. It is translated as CAWSGGQGAGEQFF. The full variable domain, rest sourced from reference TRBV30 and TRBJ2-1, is SQTIHQWPATLVQPVGSPLSLECTVEGTSNPNLYWYRQAAGRGLQLLFYSVGIGQISSEVPQNLSASRPQDRQFILSSKKLLLSDSGFYLCAWSGGQGAGEQFFGPGTRLTVL.

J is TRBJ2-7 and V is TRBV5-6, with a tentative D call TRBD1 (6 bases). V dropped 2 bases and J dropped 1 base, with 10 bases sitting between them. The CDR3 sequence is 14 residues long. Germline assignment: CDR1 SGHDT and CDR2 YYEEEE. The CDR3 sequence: CASSFGTMSYEQYF. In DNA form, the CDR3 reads TGTGCCAGCAGCTTTGGGACAATGTCCTACGAGCAGTACTTC.

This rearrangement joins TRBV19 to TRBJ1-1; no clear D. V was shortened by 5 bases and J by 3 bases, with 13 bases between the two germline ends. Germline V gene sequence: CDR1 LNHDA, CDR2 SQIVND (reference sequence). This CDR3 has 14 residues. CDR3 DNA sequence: TGTGCCAGTAGTCGGTGGAGTCTCGACACTGAAGCTTTCTTT. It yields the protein CASSRWSLDTEAFF.

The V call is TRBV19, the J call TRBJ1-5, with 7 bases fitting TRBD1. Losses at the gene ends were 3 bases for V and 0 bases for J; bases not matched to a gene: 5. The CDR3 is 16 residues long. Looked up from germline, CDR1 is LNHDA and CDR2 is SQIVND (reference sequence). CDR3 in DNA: TGTGCCAGTAGTATTCAAGGGACAGATAGCAATCAGCCCCAGCATTTT. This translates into CASSIQGTDSNQPQHF.

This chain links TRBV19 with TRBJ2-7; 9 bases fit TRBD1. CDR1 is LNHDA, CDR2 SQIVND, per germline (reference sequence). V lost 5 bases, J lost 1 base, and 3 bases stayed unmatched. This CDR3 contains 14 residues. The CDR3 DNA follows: TGTGCCAGTAGTGCCGGGACAGGGTCCTACGAGCAGTACTTC. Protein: CASSAGTGSYEQYF. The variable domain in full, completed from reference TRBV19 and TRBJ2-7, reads DGGITQSPKYLFRKEGQNVTLSCEQNLNHDAMYWYRQDPGQGLRLIYYSQIVNDFQKGDIAEGYSVSREKKESFPLTVTSAQKNPTAFYLCASSAGTGSYEQYFGPGTRLTVT.

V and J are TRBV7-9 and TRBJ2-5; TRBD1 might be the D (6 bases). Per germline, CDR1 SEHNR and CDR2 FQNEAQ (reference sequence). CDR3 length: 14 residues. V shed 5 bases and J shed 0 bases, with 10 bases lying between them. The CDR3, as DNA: TGTGCCAGCAGCACAGGACAGTACCAAGAGACCCAGTACTTC. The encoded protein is CASSTGQYQETQYF.

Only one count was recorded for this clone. CDR3: CASSYQLAGAGDTQYF. CDR3 sequence (DNA): TGTGCCAGCAGTTACCAGCTAGCGGGAGCGGGGGATACGCAGTATTTT. This rearrangement joins TRBV6-5 to TRBJ2-3; 10 positions agree with TRBD2. The J segment lost 6 bases and the V segment lost 2 bases, leaving 8 bases of the junction unmatched. This CDR3 is built from 16 residues. Germline values: CDR1 MNHEY, CDR2 SVGAGI.

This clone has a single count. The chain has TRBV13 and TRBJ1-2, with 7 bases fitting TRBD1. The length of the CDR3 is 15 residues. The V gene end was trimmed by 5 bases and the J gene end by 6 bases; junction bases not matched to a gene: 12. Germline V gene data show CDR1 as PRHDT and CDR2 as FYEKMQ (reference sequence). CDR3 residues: CASSPGTDPRDGYTF. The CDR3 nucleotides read TGTGCCAGCAGCCCCGGGACAGACCCAAGGGATGGCTACACCTTC. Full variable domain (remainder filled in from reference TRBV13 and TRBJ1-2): AAGVIQSPRHLIKEKRETATLKCYPIPRHDTVYWYQQGPGQDPQFLISFYEKMQSDKGSIPDRFSAQQFSDYHSELNMSSLELGDSALYFCASSPGTDPRDGYTFGSGTRLTVV.